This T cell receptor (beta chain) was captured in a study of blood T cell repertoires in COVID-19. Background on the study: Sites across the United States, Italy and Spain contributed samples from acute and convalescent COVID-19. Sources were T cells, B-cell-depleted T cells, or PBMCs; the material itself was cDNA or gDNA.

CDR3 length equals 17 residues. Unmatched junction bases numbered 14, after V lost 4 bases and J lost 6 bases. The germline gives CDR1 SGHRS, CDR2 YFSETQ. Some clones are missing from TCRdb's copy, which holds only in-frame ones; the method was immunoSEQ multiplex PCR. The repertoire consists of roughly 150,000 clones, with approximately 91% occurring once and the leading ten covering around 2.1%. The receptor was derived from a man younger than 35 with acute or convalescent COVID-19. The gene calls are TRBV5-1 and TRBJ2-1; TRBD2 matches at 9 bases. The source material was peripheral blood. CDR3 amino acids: CASSPGTSLVNINEQFF. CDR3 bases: TGCGCCAGCAGCCCAGGGACTAGCCTCGTAAACATCAATGAGCAGTTCTTC.